This TCR beta chain was sequenced during a study of identical twins. With template switching, a universal primer site was added, and the cDNA carried unique molecular identifiers. TCRdb independently ran MiXCR on the 5' RACE reads; one entry per CDR3 protein. This sample yields over 200,000 distinct CDR3 sequences, of which about 11% are seen a single time; 9% to 10% belongs to the top ten. This CDR3 has 13 amino acids. Between the trimmed V and J ends, which lost 0 bases and 5 bases, there was a span of 8 bases. CDR1 and CDR2 (germline): SGHRS, YFSETQ. Healthy Caucasians, and only they, were the donors. This clonotype was recorded at least ten times.

The TCR comes from a middle-aged man in good health. The V call is TRBV5-1, the J call TRBJ2-5, with no clear D. Sample: memory T cells sorted from blood. CDR3 amino acids: CASSLEASETQYF. For the CDR3, the DNA is TGCGCCAGCAGCTTGGAGGCCAGCGAGACCCAGTACTTC.